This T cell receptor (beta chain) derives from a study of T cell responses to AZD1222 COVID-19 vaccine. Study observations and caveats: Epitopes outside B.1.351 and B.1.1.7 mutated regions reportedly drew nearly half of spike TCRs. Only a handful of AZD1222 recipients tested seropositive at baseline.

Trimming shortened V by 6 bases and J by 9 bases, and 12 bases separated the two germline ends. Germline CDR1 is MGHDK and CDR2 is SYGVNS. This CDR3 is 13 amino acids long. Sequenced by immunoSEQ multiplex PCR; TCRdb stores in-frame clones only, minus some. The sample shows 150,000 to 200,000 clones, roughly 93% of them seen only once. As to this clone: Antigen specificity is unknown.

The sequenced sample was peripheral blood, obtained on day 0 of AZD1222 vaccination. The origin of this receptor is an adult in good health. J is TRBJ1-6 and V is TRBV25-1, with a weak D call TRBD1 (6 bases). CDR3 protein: CASSLGQSSPLHF. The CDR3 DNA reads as TGTGCCAGCAGCCTTGGACAGAGTTCACCCCTCCACTTT.